This TCR beta chain was documented in a study of yellow fever vaccine responses in identical twins. The CDR3 is 13 residues long. Trimming stripped 6 bases from V and 0 bases from J, with 11 bases between. The germline V gene has CDR1 SQVTM and CDR2 ANQGSEA. TCRdb itself ran the RT-PCR reads through MiXCR, one entry per CDR3 protein. The repertoire holds approximately 16,000 distinct CDR3 sequences, with roughly 80% as singletons. The receptor was derived from a woman between 18 and 30 years old who received the yellow fever vaccine. The chain carries TRBV29-1 and TRBJ1-2, with D hard to call. Material: T cells from blood (PBMCs), unsorted or a sorted subset (not recorded which), obtained before or after yellow fever vaccination (not recorded which). The CDR3 region has the DNA TGCAGCGTCCCTCAACAAGCTAACTATGGCTACACCTTC. Protein product: CSVPQQANYGYTF. Filled out from reference TRBV29-1 and TRBJ1-2, the complete variable domain reads SAVISQKPSRDICQRGTSLTIQCQVDSQVTMMFWYRQQPGQSLTLIATANQGSEATYESGFVIDKFPISRPNLTFSTLTVSNMSPEDSSIYLCSVPQQANYGYTFGSGTRLTVV.